This T cell receptor (beta chain) is from a study of OX40 agonist ivuxolimab in advanced cancers. Study background: Ivuxolimab doses were 0.01, 0.1, 0.3, 1.5, 3 or 10 mg/kg every 2 weeks. The group had a mean age of about 60 years, ranged from about 20 to 80, and was just under 85% male.

Looked up from germline, CDR1 is LNHDA and CDR2 is SQIVND (reference sequence). The CDR3 totals 19 residues. V lost 6 bases and J 4 bases, leaving 29 bases between the germline ends. Study observations and caveats: Partial responders dosed at 0.1-3.0 mg/kg displayed clonal expansion ranking among the lowest. The study found that CD8+ T cells averaged more expanded clones than CD4+.

As concerns this clone: What it binds is not known.

Profiled with immunoSEQ multiplex PCR; TCRdb holds only in-frame clones, not every one. The repertoire holds 87,000 or so clones, with around 87% as singletons. The rearrangement links TRBV19 to TRBJ2-3, with D possibly being TRBD1 or TRBD2 (6 bases each). The sample was CD4+ or CD8+ T cells sorted from blood, taken in a trial of the OX40 agonist ivuxolimab. The sequence came from an adult with an advanced solid tumor such as melanoma, head and neck, liver or kidney cancer. The CDR3 DNA is TGTGCCAGTAGGTACTCGGGGGCTAGCGTATTCACCTCGGCAGATACGCAGTATTTT. Translating gives CASRYSGASVFTSADTQYF. Complete variable domain (other parts from reference TRBV19 and TRBJ2-3): DGGITQSPKYLFRKEGQNVTLSCEQNLNHDAMYWYRQDPGQGLRLIYYSQIVNDFQKGDIAEGYSVSREKKESFPLTVTSAQKNPTAFYLCASRYSGASVFTSADTQYFGPGTRLTVL.